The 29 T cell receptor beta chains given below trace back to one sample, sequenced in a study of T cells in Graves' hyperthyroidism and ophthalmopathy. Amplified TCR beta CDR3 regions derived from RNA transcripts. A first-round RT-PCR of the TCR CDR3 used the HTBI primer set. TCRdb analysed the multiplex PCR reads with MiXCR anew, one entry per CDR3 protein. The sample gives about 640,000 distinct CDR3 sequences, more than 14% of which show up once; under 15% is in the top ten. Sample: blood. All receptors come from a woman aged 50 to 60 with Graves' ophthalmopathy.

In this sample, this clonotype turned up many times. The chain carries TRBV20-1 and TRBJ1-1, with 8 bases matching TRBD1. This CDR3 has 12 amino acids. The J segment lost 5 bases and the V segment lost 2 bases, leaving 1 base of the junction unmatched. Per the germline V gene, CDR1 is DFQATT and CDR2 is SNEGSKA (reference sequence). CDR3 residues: CSARRTGTEAFF. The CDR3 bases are TGCAGTGCTAGACGGACAGGGACTGAAGCTTTCTTT.

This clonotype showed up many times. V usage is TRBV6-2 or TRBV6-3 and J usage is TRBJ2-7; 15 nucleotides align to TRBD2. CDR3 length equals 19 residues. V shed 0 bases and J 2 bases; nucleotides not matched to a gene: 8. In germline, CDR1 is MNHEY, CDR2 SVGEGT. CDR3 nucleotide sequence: TGTGCCAGCAGTTACTCCGGACTAGCGGGAGGGCCAATCCCCTACGAGCAGTACTTC. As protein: CASSYSGLAGGPIPYEQYF.

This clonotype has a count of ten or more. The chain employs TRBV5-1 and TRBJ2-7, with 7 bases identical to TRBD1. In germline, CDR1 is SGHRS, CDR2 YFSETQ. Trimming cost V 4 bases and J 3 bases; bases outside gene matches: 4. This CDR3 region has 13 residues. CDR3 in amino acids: CASSAGTVYEQYF. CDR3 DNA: TGCGCCAGCAGCGCCGGGACAGTCTACGAGCAGTACTTC.

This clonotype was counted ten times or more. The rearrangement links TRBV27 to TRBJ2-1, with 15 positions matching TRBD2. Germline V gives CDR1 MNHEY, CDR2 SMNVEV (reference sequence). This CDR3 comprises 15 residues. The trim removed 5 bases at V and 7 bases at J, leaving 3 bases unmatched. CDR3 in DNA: TGTGCCAGCAGTCCCGGGACTAGCGGGAGGAATGAGCAGTTCTTC. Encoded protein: CASSPGTSGRNEQFF.

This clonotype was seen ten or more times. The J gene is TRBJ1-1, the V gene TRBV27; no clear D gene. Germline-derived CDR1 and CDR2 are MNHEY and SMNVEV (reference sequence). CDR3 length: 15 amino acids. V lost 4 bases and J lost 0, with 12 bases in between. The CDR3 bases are TGTGCCAGCAGTTCAAAGCAGGTAATGAACACTGAAGCTTTCTTT. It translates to CASSSKQVMNTEAFF.

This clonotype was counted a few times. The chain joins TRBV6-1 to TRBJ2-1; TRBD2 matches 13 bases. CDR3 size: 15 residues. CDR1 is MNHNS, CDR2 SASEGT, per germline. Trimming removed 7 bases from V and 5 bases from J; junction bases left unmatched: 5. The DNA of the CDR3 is TGTGCCAGCAAGCCAGGGACTAGCGGGAACAATGAGCAGTTCTTC. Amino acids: CASKPGTSGNNEQFF.

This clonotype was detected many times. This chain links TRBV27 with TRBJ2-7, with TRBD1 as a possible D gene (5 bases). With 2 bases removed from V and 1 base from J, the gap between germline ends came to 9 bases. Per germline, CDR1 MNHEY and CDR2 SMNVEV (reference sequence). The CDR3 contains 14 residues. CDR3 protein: CASSLQKGSYEQYF. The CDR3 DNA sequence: TGTGCCAGCAGTTTACAAAAGGGGTCCTACGAGCAGTACTTC.

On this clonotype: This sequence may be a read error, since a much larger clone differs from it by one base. The CDR3 spells CASSPTIGGRVCEQFF. The CDR3 DNA sequence: TGTGCCAGCAGTCCCACCATCGGGGGGCGCGTGTGTGAGCAGTTCTTC. The rearrangement links TRBV28 to TRBJ2-1; the D gene is possibly TRBD2 (7 bases). The CDR3 length is 16 residues. Per the germline V gene, CDR1 is MDHEN and CDR2 is SYDVKM. The V end lost 5 bases, the J end lost 9 bases, and 23 bases lay between the germline ends.

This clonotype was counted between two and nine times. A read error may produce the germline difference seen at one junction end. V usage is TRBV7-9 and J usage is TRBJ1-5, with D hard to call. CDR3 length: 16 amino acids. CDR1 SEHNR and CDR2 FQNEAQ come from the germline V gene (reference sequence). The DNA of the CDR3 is TGTGCCCGCAGCTCCACTAATGGTGCGAGCAATCAGCCCCAGCATTTT. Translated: CARSSTNGASNQPQHF.

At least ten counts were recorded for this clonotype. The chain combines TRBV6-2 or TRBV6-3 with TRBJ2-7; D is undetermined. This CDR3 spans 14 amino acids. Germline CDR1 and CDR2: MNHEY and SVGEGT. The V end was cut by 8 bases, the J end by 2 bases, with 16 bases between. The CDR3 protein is CASGDGPSPYEQYF. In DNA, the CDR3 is TGTGCCAGCGGAGACGGACCGAGCCCCTACGAGCAGTACTTC.

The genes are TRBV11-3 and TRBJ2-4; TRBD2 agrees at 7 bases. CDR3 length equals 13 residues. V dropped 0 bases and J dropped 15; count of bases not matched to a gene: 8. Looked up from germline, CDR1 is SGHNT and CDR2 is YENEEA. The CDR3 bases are TGTGCCAGCAGCTTAGAGGCTAGCGGTATCTTGTACTTC. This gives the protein CASSLEASGILYF.

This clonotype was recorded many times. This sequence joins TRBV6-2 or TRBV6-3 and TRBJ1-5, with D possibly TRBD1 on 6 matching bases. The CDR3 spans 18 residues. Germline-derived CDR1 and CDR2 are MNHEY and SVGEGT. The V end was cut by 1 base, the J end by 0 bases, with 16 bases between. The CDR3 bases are TGTGCCAGCAGTTACTATGCGGACAGATTTCATAGCAATCAGCCCCAGCATTTT. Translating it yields CASSYYADRFHSNQPQHF.

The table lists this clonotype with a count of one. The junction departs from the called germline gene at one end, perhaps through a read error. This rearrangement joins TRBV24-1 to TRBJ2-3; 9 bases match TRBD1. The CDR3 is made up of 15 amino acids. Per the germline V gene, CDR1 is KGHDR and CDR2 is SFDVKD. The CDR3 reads CTTSETDRGEHTQYF. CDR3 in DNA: TGTACCACCAGTGAAACGGACAGGGGAGAACATACGCAGTATTTT.

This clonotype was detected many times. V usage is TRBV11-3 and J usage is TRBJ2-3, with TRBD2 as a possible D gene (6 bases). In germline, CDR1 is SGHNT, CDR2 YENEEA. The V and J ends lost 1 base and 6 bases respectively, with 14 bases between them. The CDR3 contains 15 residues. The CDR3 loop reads CASSLVFGGIDTQYF. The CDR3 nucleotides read TGTGCCAGCAGCTTAGTTTTTGGGGGGATCGATACGCAGTATTTT. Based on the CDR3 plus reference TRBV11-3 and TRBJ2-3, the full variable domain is EAGVVQSPRYKIIEKKQPVAFWCNPISGHNTLYWYLQNLGQGPELLIRYENEEAVDDSQLPKDRFSAERLKGVDSTLKIQPAELGDSAVYLCASSLVFGGIDTQYFGPGTRLTVL.

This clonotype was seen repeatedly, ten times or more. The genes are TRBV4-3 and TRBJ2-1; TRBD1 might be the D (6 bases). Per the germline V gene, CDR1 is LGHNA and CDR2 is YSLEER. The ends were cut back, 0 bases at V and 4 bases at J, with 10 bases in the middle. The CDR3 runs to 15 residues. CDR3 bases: TGCGCCAGCAGCCAAGAGTCACAGGGTTACAATGAGCAGTTCTTC. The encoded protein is CASSQESQGYNEQFF.

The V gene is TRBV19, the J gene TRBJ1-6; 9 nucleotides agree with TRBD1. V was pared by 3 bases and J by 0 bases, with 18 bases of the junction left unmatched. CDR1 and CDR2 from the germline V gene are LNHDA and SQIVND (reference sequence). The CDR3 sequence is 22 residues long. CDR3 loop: CASSIVFGQGRNWSSYNSPLHF. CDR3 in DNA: TGTGCCAGTAGTATCGTCTTCGGACAGGGGCGAAATTGGAGCTCCTATAATTCACCCCTCCACTTT.

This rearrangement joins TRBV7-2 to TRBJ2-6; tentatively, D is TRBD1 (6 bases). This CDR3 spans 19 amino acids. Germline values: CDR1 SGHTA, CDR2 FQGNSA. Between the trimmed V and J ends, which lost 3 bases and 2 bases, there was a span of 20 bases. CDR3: CASSLWGRTANPGANVLTF. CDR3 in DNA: TGTGCCAGCAGCTTGTGGGGCAGGACAGCAAACCCTGGGGCCAACGTCCTGACTTTC.

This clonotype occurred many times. Here the CDR3 DNA reads TGTGCCAGCAGCCAAGAGGGACTAGCGGGAGACGACGCTTGGGCAGATACGCAGTATTTT. Translating gives CASSQEGLAGDDAWADTQYF. The chain joins TRBV3-1 to TRBJ2-3; TRBD2 agrees at 14 bases. Unmatched junction bases numbered 12, after V lost 0 bases and J lost 4 bases. The CDR3 consists of 20 residues. Germline values: CDR1 LGHDT, CDR2 YNNKEL (reference sequence).

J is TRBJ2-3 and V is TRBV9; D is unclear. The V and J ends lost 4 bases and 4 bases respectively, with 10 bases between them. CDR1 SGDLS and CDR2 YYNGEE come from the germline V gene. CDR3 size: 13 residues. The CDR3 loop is CASSPTPADTQYF. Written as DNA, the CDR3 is TGTGCCAGCAGCCCGACTCCCGCAGATACGCAGTATTTT.

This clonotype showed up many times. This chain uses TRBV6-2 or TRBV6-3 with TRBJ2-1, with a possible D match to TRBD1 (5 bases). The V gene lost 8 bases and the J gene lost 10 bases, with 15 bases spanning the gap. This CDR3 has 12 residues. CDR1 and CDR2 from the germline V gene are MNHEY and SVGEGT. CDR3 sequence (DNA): TGTGCCAGCTCCTCCAGGGCCAGGGAGCAGTTCTTC. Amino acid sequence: CASSSRAREQFF.

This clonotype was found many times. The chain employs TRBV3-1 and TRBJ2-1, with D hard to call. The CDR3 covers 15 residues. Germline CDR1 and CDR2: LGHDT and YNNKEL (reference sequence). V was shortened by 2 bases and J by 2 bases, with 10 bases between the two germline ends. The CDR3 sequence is CASSQHPSAYNEQFF. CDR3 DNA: TGTGCCAGCAGCCAACACCCGTCCGCCTACAATGAGCAGTTCTTC.

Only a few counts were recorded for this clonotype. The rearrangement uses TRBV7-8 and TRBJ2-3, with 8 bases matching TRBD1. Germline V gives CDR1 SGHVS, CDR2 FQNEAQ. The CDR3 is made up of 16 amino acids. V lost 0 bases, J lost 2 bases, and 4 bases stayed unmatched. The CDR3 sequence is CASSLARGRITDTQYF. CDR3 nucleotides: TGTGCCAGCAGCTTAGCCAGGGGGCGGATCACAGATACGCAGTATTTT.

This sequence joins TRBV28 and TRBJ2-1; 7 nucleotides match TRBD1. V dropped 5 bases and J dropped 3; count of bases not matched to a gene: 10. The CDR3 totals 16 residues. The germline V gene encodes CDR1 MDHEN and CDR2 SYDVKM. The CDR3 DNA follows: TGTGCCAGCAGTACCAGAGCCGGGACAGACTACAATGAGCAGTTCTTC. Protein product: CASSTRAGTDYNEQFF.

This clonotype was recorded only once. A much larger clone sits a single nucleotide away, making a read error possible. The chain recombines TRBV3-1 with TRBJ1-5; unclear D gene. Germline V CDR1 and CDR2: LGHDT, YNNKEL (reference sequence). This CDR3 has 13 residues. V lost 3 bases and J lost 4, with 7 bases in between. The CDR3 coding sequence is TGTGCCAGCAGCCACCGTCCGAATCAGCCCCAGCATTTT. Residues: CASSHRPNQPQHF.

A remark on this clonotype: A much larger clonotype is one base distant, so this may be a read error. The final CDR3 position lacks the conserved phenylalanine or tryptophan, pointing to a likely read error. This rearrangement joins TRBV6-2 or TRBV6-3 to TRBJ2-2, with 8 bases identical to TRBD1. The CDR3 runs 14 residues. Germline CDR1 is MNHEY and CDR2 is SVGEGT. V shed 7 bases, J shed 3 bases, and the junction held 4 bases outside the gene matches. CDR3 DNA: TGTGCCAGCAAGGACAGGGCACACACCGGGGAGCTGTTTTCT. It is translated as CASKDRAHTGELFS.

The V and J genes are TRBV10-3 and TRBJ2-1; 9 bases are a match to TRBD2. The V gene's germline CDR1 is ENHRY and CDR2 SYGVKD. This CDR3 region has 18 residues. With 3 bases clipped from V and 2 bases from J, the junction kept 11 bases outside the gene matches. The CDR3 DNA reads TGTGCCATCAGTGATTCCGGGAGGAGCGGGAGGACCTACAATGAGCAGTTCTTC. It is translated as CAISDSGRSGRTYNEQFF.

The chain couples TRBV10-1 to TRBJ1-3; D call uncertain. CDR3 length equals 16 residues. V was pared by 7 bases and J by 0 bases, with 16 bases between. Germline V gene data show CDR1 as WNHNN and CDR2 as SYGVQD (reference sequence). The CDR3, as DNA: TGCGCCAGCACCCCTCGGAAAGGTGACTCTGGAAACACCATATATTTT. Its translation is CASTPRKGDSGNTIYF.

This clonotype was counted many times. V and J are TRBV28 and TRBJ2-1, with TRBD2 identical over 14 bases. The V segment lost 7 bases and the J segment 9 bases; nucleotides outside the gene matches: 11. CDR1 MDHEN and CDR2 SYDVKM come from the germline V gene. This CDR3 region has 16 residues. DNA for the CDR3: TGTGCCAGCACCGAAAGGGGACTAGCGGGAGTGAGTGAGCAGTTCTTC. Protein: CASTERGLAGVSEQFF.

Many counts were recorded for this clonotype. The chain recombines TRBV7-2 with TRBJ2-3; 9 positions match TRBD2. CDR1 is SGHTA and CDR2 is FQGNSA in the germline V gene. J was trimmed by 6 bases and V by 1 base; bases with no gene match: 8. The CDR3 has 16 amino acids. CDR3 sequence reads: CASSLGRGRALDTQYF. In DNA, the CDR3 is TGTGCCAGCAGCTTAGGACGCGGGAGGGCGTTGGATACGCAGTATTTT.